The 22 T cell receptor beta chains given below trace back to one sample, sequenced in a study of T cell responses to AZD1222 COVID-19 vaccine. Repertoires were generated with immunoSEQ multiplex PCR, while TCRdb's copy carries only in-frame clones and drops some. The repertoire holds more than 50,000 clones, with about 90% as singletons. Specimen: peripheral blood, collected on day 0 of AZD1222 vaccination. Receptor source: an adult in good health.

Details on this clone: The sample carries other DNA sequences with the same CDR3. V usage is TRBV30 and J usage is TRBJ2-7; D uncertain. The CDR3 is 12 residues long. V was pared by 0 bases and J by 1 base, with 4 bases between. From germline, CDR1 is GTSNPN and CDR2 SVGIG (reference sequence). The CDR3 here is CAWSVLSYEQYF. CDR3 bases: TGTGCCTGGAGTGTTCTATCCTACGAGCAGTACTTC.

The chain combines TRBV12-3 or TRBV12-4 with TRBJ1-1; the D gene is possibly TRBD1 (6 bases). The CDR3 contains 12 residues. Between the trimmed V and J ends, which lost 3 bases and 9 bases, there was a span of 11 bases. CDR3 sequence (DNA): TGTGCCAGCAGTTTGGGGACACTCCAAGCTTTCTTT. Its protein product is CASSLGTLQAFF.

This clone has only a few counts. The chain carries TRBV3-1 (or the pseudogene TRBV3-2) and TRBJ1-6; no reliable D call. The V end lost 4 bases, the J end lost 7 bases, and 11 bases lay between the germline ends. The CDR3 covers 14 residues. Germline CDR1 reads LGHDT; CDR2 reads YNNKEL (reference sequence). CDR3 amino acids: CASSPSRGNSPLHF. In nucleotides, the CDR3 is TGTGCCAGCAGCCCTTCTCGGGGAAATTCACCCCTCCACTTT.

The rearrangement links TRBV7-6 to TRBJ1-5; possibly TRBD1 for D (5 bases). V was cut by 0 bases and J by 6 bases, with 6 bases left in between. Germline assignment: CDR1 SGHVS and CDR2 FNYEAQ. The CDR3 spans 13 residues. CDR3 sequence reads: CASSLAQGQPQHF. DNA of the CDR3: TGTGCCAGCAGCTTAGCGCAGGGTCAGCCCCAGCATTTT.

In DNA form, the CDR3 reads TGTGCCAGCAGCGCGTATAACACTGAAGCTTTCTTT. Its protein product is CASSAYNTEAFF. The V call is TRBV12-3 or TRBV12-4, the J call TRBJ1-1; unclear D gene. V shed 6 bases and J shed 2 bases, with 7 bases lying between them. The CDR3 runs to 12 residues.

This chain connects TRBV29-1 to TRBJ2-5; D is unclear. Germline values: CDR1 SQVTM, CDR2 ANQGSEA. This CDR3 has 17 amino acids. Trimming cost V 0 bases and J 5 bases, with 22 bases left between them. This CDR3 is CSVEEARNRRARETQYF. CDR3 DNA: TGCAGCGTTGAAGAGGCCCGTAACAGAAGGGCGAGGGAGACCCAGTACTTC.

The chain employs TRBV7-2 and TRBJ2-5, with D possibly matching TRBD2 (5 bases). There are 15 residues in the CDR3. CDR1 and CDR2 (germline): SGHTA, FQGNSA. V lost 2 bases to trimming and J lost 0 bases, with 10 bases between them. CDR3 loop: CASSLNPGDQETQYF. CDR3 in DNA: TGTGCCAGCAGCTTAAACCCCGGGGACCAAGAGACCCAGTACTTC.

The chain uses TRBV5-1 and TRBJ1-6, with 7 bases identical to TRBD1. The CDR3 is made up of 16 amino acids. CDR1 and CDR2 (germline): SGHRS, YFSETQ. Germline trimming cut 4 bases from V and 10 bases from J; bases unmatched to any gene: 14. The CDR3 loop reads CASSPTDRATVSPLHF. CDR3 sequence (DNA): TGCGCCAGCAGCCCAACCGACAGGGCCACCGTGTCACCCCTCCACTTT.

V is TRBV12-3 or TRBV12-4 and J is TRBJ2-3, with D perhaps matching TRBD2 (7 bases). The CDR3 is 12 residues long. The V and J ends lost 8 bases and 8 bases respectively, with 14 bases between them. CDR3 sequence: CASSGGGGTQYF. The DNA of the CDR3 is TGTGCCAGCTCTGGGGGGGGCGGTACGCAGTATTTT.

The chain couples TRBV20-1 to TRBJ1-5; D uncertain. CDR1 is DFQATT, CDR2 SNEGSKA, per germline (reference sequence). This CDR3 has 12 residues. Trimming removed 3 bases at V and 4 bases at J, with 7 bases between. CDR3 residues: CSASDGNQPQHF. The DNA of the CDR3 is TGCAGTGCTAGTGACGGGAATCAGCCCCAGCATTTT.

The DNA of the CDR3 is TGTGCCAGCAGTGAAACCGGGACAGTGAACACTGAAGCTTTCTTT. Encoded protein: CASSETGTVNTEAFF. V is TRBV28 and J is TRBJ1-1, with 7 bases that match TRBD1. J lost 0 bases, V lost 5 bases, and 6 bases had no gene match. The CDR3 consists of 15 residues. Germline V gene lookup returns CDR1 MDHEN and CDR2 SYDVKM.

This clone was counted a few times. V usage is TRBV4-2 and J usage is TRBJ1-5; 7 bases match TRBD1. Germline-derived CDR1 and CDR2 are LGHNA and YNFKEQ. The CDR3 extends over 16 amino acids. V shed 0 bases, J shed 8 bases, and the junction held 10 bases outside the gene matches. Written as DNA, the CDR3 is TGTGCCAGCAGCCAAGATCTCAGACAGGGTGCGGAGCCCCAGCATTTT. Translation: CASSQDLRQGAEPQHF.

The CDR3 is CASSGTGPNQPQHF. The CDR3 DNA follows: TGTGCCAGCTCAGGGACAGGGCCGAATCAGCCCCAGCATTTT. The V gene is TRBV18, the J gene TRBJ1-5; 9 bases fit TRBD1. Trimming cost V 5 bases and J 4 bases; bases outside gene matches: 3. The CDR3 covers 14 residues. CDR1 and CDR2 (germline): KGHSH, LQKENI.

The chain has TRBV3-1 (or the pseudogene TRBV3-2) and TRBJ2-3; 7 bases match TRBD1. The CDR3 extends over 16 amino acids. Trimming removed 5 bases from V and 0 bases from J; junction bases left unmatched: 8. The germline V gene encodes CDR1 LGHDT and CDR2 YNNKEL (reference sequence). The CDR3 loop is CASSSPLGQSTDTQYF. The CDR3 DNA follows: TGTGCCAGCAGCTCCCCTTTGGGACAGAGCACAGATACGCAGTATTTT.

This clone was counted once. The V gene is TRBV6-2 or TRBV6-3, the J gene TRBJ2-1; TRBD2 agrees at 11 bases. J lost 12 bases, V lost 4 bases, and 2 bases had no gene match. CDR1 is MNHEY and CDR2 is SVGEGT in the germline V gene. This CDR3 region has 12 residues. The CDR3 nucleotides are TGTGCCAGCAGTTGGGGACTAGCGGCGCAGTTCTTC. It translates to CASSWGLAAQFF.

The table lists this clone with a few counts. The chain carries TRBV6-5 and TRBJ1-2; no clear D. Germline-derived CDR1 and CDR2 are MNHEY and SVGAGI. The germline V and J ends were trimmed by 0 bases and 4 bases, with 6 bases remaining between them. CDR3 length equals 13 residues. Here the CDR3 DNA reads TGTGCCAGCAGTTACTCTCGGACCTATGGCTACACCTTC. It specifies CASSYSRTYGYTF.

J is TRBJ1-2 and V is TRBV6-5, with 8 nucleotides matching TRBD1. V lost 6 bases and J lost 1; bases outside the gene matches: 7. CDR3 length: 15 residues. Germline V gene sequence: CDR1 MNHEY, CDR2 SVGAGI. This chain's CDR3 is CASRVQGAGNYGYTF. The CDR3 DNA follows: TGTGCCAGCAGAGTCCAGGGGGCAGGTAACTATGGCTACACCTTC.

The V gene is TRBV6-1, the J gene TRBJ1-2; D is uncertain. This CDR3 is 14 amino acids long. CDR1 is MNHNS, CDR2 SASEGT, per germline. The V and J ends lost 0 bases and 8 bases respectively, with 13 bases between them. The CDR3 bases are TGTGCCAGCAGTGAAGCGGAAACAAGTCAGGGCTACACCTTC. It translates to CASSEAETSQGYTF.

This chain joins TRBV3-1 (or the pseudogene TRBV3-2) and TRBJ1-4; a possible D gene is TRBD1 (5 bases). V gave up 4 bases and J gave up 12 bases, with 15 bases separating them. In germline, CDR1 is LGHDT, CDR2 YNNKEL (reference sequence). There are 13 residues in the CDR3. The CDR3: CASSLGGPGELFF. CDR3 DNA: TGTGCCAGCAGCCTGGGGGGACCCGGTGAACTGTTTTTT.

This rearrangement joins TRBV10-3 to TRBJ2-7, with D perhaps assigned TRBD1 or TRBD2 (5 bases each). CDR1 is ENHRY, CDR2 SYGVKD, per germline. The V end was cut by 8 bases, the J end by 3 bases, with 17 bases between. The length of the CDR3 is 14 residues. The CDR3 sequence: CAIGDGVEFYEQYF. CDR3 DNA sequence: TGTGCCATCGGGGACGGGGTCGAATTCTACGAGCAGTACTTC.

The V and J genes are TRBV7-2 and TRBJ2-2; D is unclear. Trimming removed 1 base from V and 10 bases from J, with 10 bases in between. The germline gives CDR1 SGHTA, CDR2 FQGNSA. This CDR3 comprises 13 residues. CDR3 in DNA: TGTGCCAGCAGCTTAGGCAACGTAAAGGAGCTGTTTTTT. Amino acid sequence: CASSLGNVKELFF.

The rearrangement joins TRBV12-3 or TRBV12-4 to TRBJ1-1; tentatively, D is TRBD1 (5 bases). V lost 1 base and J lost 4, with 7 bases in between. CDR3 length: 13 residues. CDR3 sequence: CASSLVGGTEAFF. In DNA form, the CDR3 reads TGTGCCAGCAGTTTAGTGGGGGGCACTGAAGCTTTCTTT.